This is a list of T cell receptor beta chains from one sample in a study of technical replicates of blood from several donors. Profiled with immunoSEQ multiplex PCR; TCRdb holds only in-frame clones, not every one. Among about 12,000 clones listed, around 95% were seen once. Sequencing used PBMCs. The receptors stem from a human donor in good health. Both conserved end residues are part of each CDR3. The D gene is left open where the match is weak. Clone size is not always given. Where it is, it says once, few, many or a class for expanded clones.

abundance: once; v_gene: TRBV29-1; d_gene: NA; j_gene: TRBJ1-1; CDR3aa: CSVEREGMGTEAFF; CDR3nt: TGCAGCGTTGAACGGGAGGGGATGGGCACTGAAGCTTTCTTT
abundance: NA; v_gene: TRBV19; d_gene: NA; j_gene: TRBJ2-5; CDR3aa: CASSIVSGRQETQYF; CDR3nt: TGTGCCAGTAGTATAGTTTCAGGGCGCCAAGAGACCCAGTACTTC
abundance: NA; v_gene: TRBV6-5; d_gene: NA; j_gene: TRBJ1-5; CDR3aa: CASRPTGYGNQPQHF; CDR3nt: TGTGCCAGCAGACCCACAGGGTACGGCAATCAGCCCCAGCATTTT
abundance: NA; v_gene: TRBV6-1; d_gene: NA; j_gene: TRBJ2-3; CDR3aa: CASSDQDGTLFADTQYF; CDR3nt: TGTGCCAGCAGTGATCAGGACGGGACTCTTTTCGCAGATACGCAGTATTTT
abundance: NA; v_gene: TRBV15; d_gene: TRBD2; j_gene: TRBJ2-3; CDR3aa: CATSRSAGDPDTQYF; CDR3nt: TGTGCCACCAGCAGATCAGCGGGAGACCCCGATACGCAGTATTTT
abundance: NA; v_gene: TRBV5-6; d_gene: TRBD1; j_gene: TRBJ2-1; CDR3aa: CASSPGQGHDEQFF; CDR3nt: TGTGCCAGCAGCCCGGGACAGGGGCACGATGAGCAGTTCTTC
abundance: once; v_gene: TRBV7-9; d_gene: NA; j_gene: TRBJ2-7; CDR3aa: CASSDTRGAYEQYF; CDR3nt: TGTGCCAGCAGCGACACACGGGGAGCCTACGAGCAGTACTTC
abundance: NA; v_gene: TRBV5-4; d_gene: TRBD2; j_gene: TRBJ2-5; CDR3aa: CASSLSAGALQETQYF; CDR3nt: TGTGCCAGCAGCTTGTCAGCGGGAGCCCTCCAAGAGACCCAGTACTTC
abundance: NA; v_gene: TRBV28; d_gene: TRBD1; j_gene: TRBJ1-1; CDR3aa: CASSSTGSYTEAFF; CDR3nt: TGTGCCAGCAGTTCGACAGGGTCTTATACTGAAGCTTTCTTT
abundance: NA; v_gene: TRBV10-3; d_gene: NA; j_gene: TRBJ1-2; CDR3aa: CAISEQDYGYTF; CDR3nt: TGTGCCATCAGTGAACAGGATTATGGCTACACCTTC
abundance: NA; v_gene: TRBV6-4; d_gene: TRBD1; j_gene: TRBJ1-5; CDR3aa: CASSDYRGQPQHF; CDR3nt: TGTGCCAGCAGTGACTACAGGGGTCAGCCCCAGCATTTT
abundance: once; v_gene: TRBV9; d_gene: NA; j_gene: TRBJ2-5; CDR3aa: CASSVSSSSLQETQYF; CDR3nt: TGTGCCAGCAGCGTATCCTCTAGCAGCCTACAAGAGACCCAGTACTTC
abundance: NA; v_gene: TRBV7-6; d_gene: TRBD2; j_gene: TRBJ2-5; CDR3aa: CASSPSGRAFHQYF; CDR3nt: TGTGCCAGCAGCCCTAGCGGGAGGGCCTTTCACCAGTACTTC
abundance: NA; v_gene: TRBV13; d_gene: NA; j_gene: TRBJ2-7; CDR3aa: CASSSPGGSSYEQYF; CDR3nt: TGTGCCAGCAGCTCCCCTGGGGGCAGCTCCTACGAGCAGTACTTC
abundance: NA; v_gene: TRBV6-5; d_gene: TRBD2; j_gene: TRBJ2-1; CDR3aa: CASSPSGRGNEQFF; CDR3nt: TGTGCCAGCAGCCCTAGCGGGAGAGGGAATGAGCAGTTCTTC
abundance: NA; v_gene: TRBV9; d_gene: NA; j_gene: TRBJ1-3; CDR3aa: CASSVGRGNIGNTIYF; CDR3nt: TGTGCCAGCAGCGTAGGGCGGGGGAATATCGGAAACACCATATATTTT
abundance: NA; v_gene: TRBV29-1; d_gene: TRBD1; j_gene: TRBJ1-2; CDR3aa: CSVGTGRGYGYTF; CDR3nt: TGCAGCGTCGGGACAGGGAGGGGGTATGGCTACACCTTC
abundance: NA; v_gene: TRBV7-9; d_gene: TRBD1; j_gene: TRBJ2-7; CDR3aa: CASSSGTGDYEQYF; CDR3nt: TGTGCCAGCAGCTCCGGGACAGGGGACTACGAGCAGTACTTC
abundance: NA; v_gene: TRBV6-1; d_gene: NA; j_gene: TRBJ1-5; CDR3aa: CASRDRQGGYQPQHF; CDR3nt: TGTGCCAGCAGGGATCGCCAGGGTGGGTATCAGCCCCAGCATTTT
abundance: NA; v_gene: TRBV30; d_gene: TRBD1; j_gene: TRBJ2-1; CDR3aa: CAWRTGQSSYNEQFF; CDR3nt: TGTGCCTGGAGGACGGGACAGAGCTCCTACAATGAGCAGTTCTTC
abundance: NA; v_gene: TRBV10-3; d_gene: NA; j_gene: TRBJ2-3; CDR3aa: CAISRGQADTQYF; CDR3nt: TGTGCCATCAGCCGAGGGCAGGCAGATACGCAGTATTTT
abundance: NA; v_gene: TRBV18; d_gene: NA; j_gene: TRBJ2-2; CDR3aa: CASSPTGNTGELFF; CDR3nt: TGTGCCAGCTCACCCACAGGGAACACCGGGGAGCTGTTTTTT
abundance: NA; v_gene: TRBV6-1; d_gene: NA; j_gene: TRBJ2-5; CDR3aa: CASSEELMRTQYF; CDR3nt: TGTGCCAGCAGTGAAGAACTCATGCGGACCCAGTACTTC
abundance: once; v_gene: TRBV7-9; d_gene: TRBD1; j_gene: TRBJ1-3; CDR3aa: CASSPRQGATGNTIYF; CDR3nt: TGTGCCAGCAGCCCAAGACAGGGGGCGACTGGAAACACCATATATTTT
abundance: NA; v_gene: TRBV6-5; d_gene: TRBD2; j_gene: TRBJ2-3; CDR3aa: CASSYLAGGPAGTQYF; CDR3nt: TGTGCCAGCAGTTATCTGGCGGGAGGCCCGGCGGGTACGCAGTATTTT
abundance: few; v_gene: TRBV6-1; d_gene: TRBD2; j_gene: TRBJ2-7; CDR3aa: CASSEGGGAYEQYF; CDR3nt: TGTGCCAGCAGTGAAGGGGGAGGGGCCTACGAGCAGTACTTC
abundance: once; v_gene: TRBV21-1; d_gene: NA; j_gene: TRBJ2-3; CDR3aa: CASSKRGTSGRRFRDTQYF; CDR3nt: TGTGCCAGCAGCAAGAGGGGGACTAGCGGGAGAAGGTTCAGAGATACGCAGTATTTT
abundance: NA; v_gene: TRBV11-2; d_gene: NA; j_gene: TRBJ2-7; CDR3aa: CASSLGGSTRWEQYF; CDR3nt: TGTGCCAGCAGCTTAGGAGGGTCCACCCGATGGGAGCAGTACTTC
abundance: once; v_gene: TRBV5-6; d_gene: TRBD1; j_gene: TRBJ2-5; CDR3aa: CASSLGQGETQYF; CDR3nt: TGTGCCAGCAGCCTCGGACAGGGAGAGACCCAGTACTTC
abundance: NA; v_gene: TRBV7-2; d_gene: TRBD2; j_gene: TRBJ2-1; CDR3aa: CASSLAGGSLTYNEQFF; CDR3nt: TGTGCCAGCAGCTTAGCGGGCGGGAGCCTAACCTACAATGAGCAGTTCTTC
abundance: NA; v_gene: TRBV5-1; d_gene: NA; j_gene: TRBJ2-7; CDR3aa: CASSWESSYEQYF; CDR3nt: TGCGCCAGCAGCTGGGAGAGCTCCTACGAGCAGTACTTC
abundance: NA; v_gene: TRBV19; d_gene: NA; j_gene: TRBJ1-2; CDR3aa: CASSIQGSYYGYTF; CDR3nt: TGTGCCAGTAGTATTCAGGGATCTTACTATGGCTACACCTTC
abundance: NA; v_gene: TRBV5-1; d_gene: TRBD1; j_gene: TRBJ2-6; CDR3aa: CASSLEGQSGANVLTF; CDR3nt: TGCGCCAGCAGCTTGGAGGGACAGTCTGGGGCCAACGTCCTGACTTTC
abundance: NA; v_gene: TRBV9; d_gene: TRBD1; j_gene: TRBJ2-1; CDR3aa: CASSLLRDRGNEQFF; CDR3nt: TGTGCCAGCAGCCTACTCCGGGACAGGGGCAATGAGCAGTTCTTC
abundance: NA; v_gene: TRBV19; d_gene: TRBD1; j_gene: TRBJ1-2; CDR3aa: CASSPGQSYGYTF; CDR3nt: TGTGCCAGTAGTCCGGGACAGTCCTATGGCTACACCTTC
abundance: NA; v_gene: TRBV28; d_gene: NA; j_gene: TRBJ1-1; CDR3aa: CASSSPGIYTEAFF; CDR3nt: TGTGCCAGCAGTTCTCCCGGGATTTACACTGAAGCTTTCTTT
abundance: NA; v_gene: TRBV11-2; d_gene: NA; j_gene: TRBJ1-5; CDR3aa: CASSLDRGSRPQHF; CDR3nt: TGTGCCAGCAGCTTAGACAGGGGCTCCAGGCCCCAGCATTTT
abundance: NA; v_gene: TRBV6-1; d_gene: NA; j_gene: TRBJ1-2; CDR3aa: CASRSRGKVNGYTF; CDR3nt: TGTGCCAGCAGGAGTCGGGGAAAGGTGAATGGCTACACCTTC
abundance: NA; v_gene: TRBV5-8; d_gene: NA; j_gene: TRBJ1-2; CDR3aa: CASSLGRERGYTF; CDR3nt: TGTGCCAGCAGCTTGGGCAGGGAACGAGGCTACACCTTC
abundance: few; v_gene: TRBV10-3; d_gene: NA; j_gene: TRBJ2-1; CDR3aa: CAISESRASGGGGNEQFF; CDR3nt: TGTGCCATCAGTGAGTCGCGGGCTAGCGGAGGGGGGGGCAATGAGCAGTTCTTC
abundance: NA; v_gene: TRBV10-2; d_gene: TRBD1; j_gene: TRBJ2-7; CDR3aa: CATGQGDEQYF; CDR3nt: TGCGCCACTGGACAGGGCGACGAGCAGTACTTC
abundance: NA; v_gene: TRBV6-5; d_gene: NA; j_gene: TRBJ1-3; CDR3aa: CASRAGPSSGNTIYF; CDR3nt: TGTGCCAGCCGTGCAGGTCCGAGCTCTGGAAACACCATATATTTT
abundance: NA; v_gene: TRBV7-9; d_gene: NA; j_gene: TRBJ2-7; CDR3aa: CASSKDNYEQYF; CDR3nt: TGTGCCAGCAGCAAGGACAACTACGAGCAGTACTTC
abundance: NA; v_gene: TRBV6-5; d_gene: NA; j_gene: TRBJ1-1; CDR3aa: CASRVSGSNPFF; CDR3nt: TGTGCCAGCAGGGTCTCAGGTTCCAATCCTTTCTTT
abundance: NA; v_gene: TRBV10-2; d_gene: NA; j_gene: TRBJ2-1; CDR3aa: CASSGWANEQFF; CDR3nt: TGCGCCAGCAGTGGATGGGCCAATGAGCAGTTCTTC
abundance: NA; v_gene: TRBV5-1; d_gene: NA; j_gene: TRBJ2-6; CDR3aa: CASSLNDRSSSGANVLTF; CDR3nt: TGCGCCAGCAGCTTGAACGACAGGTCCAGCTCTGGGGCCAACGTCCTGACTTTC
abundance: NA; v_gene: TRBV7-8; d_gene: NA; j_gene: TRBJ1-1; CDR3aa: CASSPGTSGDTEAFF; CDR3nt: TGTGCCAGCAGCCCCGGGACCTCAGGGGACACTGAAGCTTTCTTT
abundance: NA; v_gene: TRBV6-5; d_gene: TRBD1; j_gene: TRBJ2-3; CDR3aa: CASRGTRTGPDTQYF; CDR3nt: TGTGCCAGCAGAGGGACTCGGACAGGGCCTGATACGCAGTATTTT
abundance: NA; v_gene: TRBV11-1; d_gene: NA; j_gene: TRBJ2-1; CDR3aa: CASSSQGAGGPSEQFF; CDR3nt: TGTGCCAGCAGCTCCCAGGGGGCGGGAGGGCCTAGTGAGCAGTTCTTC
abundance: NA; v_gene: TRBV30; d_gene: TRBD2; j_gene: TRBJ2-2; CDR3aa: CAWSVSAGVEAGELFF; CDR3nt: TGTGCCTGGAGTGTAAGCGCGGGAGTTGAGGCCGGGGAGCTGTTTTTT
abundance: NA; v_gene: TRBV7-8; d_gene: NA; j_gene: TRBJ2-4; CDR3aa: CASSLGGRGLAKNIQYF; CDR3nt: TGTGCCAGCAGCTTAGGGGGGCGGGGGCTTGCCAAAAACATTCAGTACTTC
abundance: NA; v_gene: TRBV29-1; d_gene: NA; j_gene: TRBJ2-1; CDR3aa: CSVGGPNEQFF; CDR3nt: TGCAGCGTTGGTGGCCCCAATGAGCAGTTCTTC
abundance: NA; v_gene: TRBV9; d_gene: TRBD1; j_gene: TRBJ1-1; CDR3aa: CASSVRTGATEAFF; CDR3nt: TGTGCCAGCAGCGTGAGGACAGGGGCCACTGAAGCTTTCTTT
abundance: NA; v_gene: TRBV30; d_gene: NA; j_gene: TRBJ1-2; CDR3aa: CAWTDGNYYGYTF; CDR3nt: TGTGCCTGGACCGACGGGAATTACTATGGCTACACCTTC